A single sample is the source of the 27 T cell receptor beta chains below, sequenced in a study of T-cell memory formation after mild COVID-19. TCRdb reprocessed the 5' RACE reads via MiXCR and lists one record per CDR3 protein. The sample has about 470,000 distinct CDR3 sequences, nearly 25% seen once. Sequenced input: PBMCs or a T cell subset sorted from them (not recorded which). Receptors were obtained from an adult woman who had mild COVID-19 (a few samples of this study predate the infection). Cell type and time point are not known.

This clonotype was observed many times. V gene TRBV5-1 combines with J gene TRBJ2-7; 10 bases are shared with TRBD1. The CDR3 consists of 14 residues. Germline V lookup: CDR1 SGHRS, CDR2 YFSETQ. The trim removed 4 bases at V and 4 bases at J, leaving 5 bases unmatched. CDR3 sequence (DNA): TGCGCCAGCAGCAGACAGGGGGCGTCTTACGAGCAGTACTTC. Its translation: CASSRQGASYEQYF.

This clonotype was detected many times. The rearrangement uses TRBV29-1 and TRBJ2-5, with D possibly called TRBD1 or TRBD2 (5 bases each). Trimming cost V 0 bases and J 0 bases, with 8 bases left between them. CDR3 length equals 14 residues. Germline V gives CDR1 SQVTM, CDR2 ANQGSEA. CDR3 sequence reads: CSVEDWGYQETQYF. The CDR3 nucleotides read TGCAGCGTTGAAGATTGGGGGTACCAAGAGACCCAGTACTTC.

This clonotype was found once. V and J are TRBV7-2 and TRBJ2-7, with TRBD1 matching 8 bases. Germline lookup yields CDR1 SGHTA and CDR2 FQGNSA. The CDR3 length is 15 residues. After removal of 6 bases from V and 1 base from J, the junction contained 8 bases not matched to a gene. The chain's CDR3 is CASRYLTGASYEQYF. The CDR3 nucleotides are TGTGCCAGCAGATACTTGACAGGGGCTTCCTACGAGCAGTACTTC.

This clonotype has just a few counts. The chain joins TRBV20-1 to TRBJ2-1; D might be TRBD1 or TRBD2, each matching 5 bases. The CDR3 runs to 17 residues. The germline V gene encodes CDR1 DFQATT and CDR2 SNEGSKA (reference sequence). The V and J ends lost 0 bases and 4 bases respectively, with 19 bases between them. The CDR3 loop is CSARDQSGLGVYNEQFF. In DNA, the CDR3 is TGCAGTGCTAGAGATCAGTCGGGTTTGGGGGTGTACAATGAGCAGTTCTTC.

This clonotype was counted between two and nine times. This chain joins TRBV5-1 and TRBJ1-3; 7 bases agree with TRBD1. The trim removed 5 bases at V and 1 base at J, leaving 9 bases unmatched. This CDR3 is built from 16 residues. Germline lookup yields CDR1 SGHRS and CDR2 YFSETQ. This CDR3 is CASRISTGTSGNTIYF. The CDR3 DNA follows: TGCGCCAGCAGGATTTCGACAGGGACGTCTGGAAACACCATATATTTT. The complete variable domain, with remaining parts taken from reference TRBV5-1 and TRBJ1-3, reads KAGVTQTPRYLIKTRGQQVTLSCSPISGHRSVSWYQQTPGQGLQFLFEYFSETQRNKGNFPGRFSGRQFSNSRSEMNVSTLELGDSALYLCASRISTGTSGNTIYFGEGSWLTVV.

This chain links TRBV12-3 or TRBV12-4 with TRBJ2-1; 8 nucleotides match TRBD2. The CDR3 extends over 13 amino acids. J was trimmed by 4 bases and V by 5 bases; bases with no gene match: 1. The DNA for the CDR3 is TGTGCCAGCAGTGCTAGCGGGTACAATGAGCAGTTCTTC. As protein: CASSASGYNEQFF.

This chain links TRBV12-3 or TRBV12-4 with TRBJ1-5; D is undetermined. The CDR3 contains 14 residues. Trimming stripped 7 bases from V and 7 bases from J, with 17 bases between. As DNA, the CDR3 is TGTGCCAGCACGCCCGCCCTAGGAGTACAGCCCCAGCATTTT. The encoded protein is CASTPALGVQPQHF.

This clonotype was counted a few times. V usage is TRBV5-1 and J usage is TRBJ2-1, with 8 bases that match TRBD1. The CDR3 runs to 13 residues. Per the germline V gene, CDR1 is SGHRS and CDR2 is YFSETQ. J was trimmed by 4 bases and V by 8 bases; bases with no gene match: 5. CDR3 protein: CASGNRGYNEQFF. The DNA for the CDR3 is TGCGCCAGTGGAAACAGGGGGTACAATGAGCAGTTCTTC.

The genes are TRBV20-1 and TRBJ1-2; TRBD1 agrees at 7 bases. Germline trimming cut 5 bases from V and 2 bases from J; bases unmatched to any gene: 5. Germline CDR1 and CDR2: DFQATT and SNEGSKA (reference sequence). This CDR3 contains 13 residues. CDR3 sequence: CSAATGWNYGYTF. CDR3 DNA sequence: TGCAGTGCTGCGACAGGGTGGAACTATGGCTACACCTTC.

V and J are TRBV15 and TRBJ1-3; D is unclear. V was clipped by 1 base and J by 4 bases, with 14 bases between them. Germline lookup yields CDR1 LNHNV and CDR2 YYDKDF (reference sequence). This CDR3 contains 16 residues. The CDR3 DNA reads TGTGCCACCAGCAGAGCTTACAGCTACCCAGGAAACACCATATATTTT. This translates into CATSRAYSYPGNTIYF.

This clonotype was counted a few times. CDR3 nucleotides: TGTGCCAGCAGTTACGCGACAGGGTCGTTCTCCTACGAGCAGTACTTC. As protein: CASSYATGSFSYEQYF. V is TRBV6-2 or TRBV6-3 and J is TRBJ2-7; 7 bases are a match to TRBD1. The germline gives CDR1 MNHEY, CDR2 SVGEGT. CDR3 length: 16 residues. Germline trimming cut 2 bases from V and 0 bases from J; bases unmatched to any gene: 7.

V usage is TRBV20-1 and J usage is TRBJ2-7; 10 nucleotides match TRBD2. The length of the CDR3 is 14 residues. Germline V CDR1 and CDR2: DFQATT, SNEGSKA (reference sequence). The ends lost 6 bases at V and 2 bases at J; junction bases unmatched: 7. This chain's CDR3 is CSADGLADPYEQYF. The CDR3 coding sequence is TGCAGTGCCGACGGACTAGCGGACCCCTACGAGCAGTACTTC.

This clonotype has only a few counts. The chain carries TRBV5-1 and TRBJ2-7; D is uncertain. This CDR3 is built from 14 residues. V dropped 4 bases and J dropped 2 bases, with 13 bases sitting between them. From germline, CDR1 is SGHRS and CDR2 YFSETQ. CDR3 nucleotide sequence: TGCGCCAGCAGCCAGCAGGCGGACGCCTACGAGCAGTACTTC. Translated: CASSQQADAYEQYF.

J is TRBJ2-1 and V is TRBV7-8; no definite D call. Looked up from germline, CDR1 is SGHVS and CDR2 is FQNEAQ. V was shortened by 2 bases and J by 10 bases, with 15 bases between the two germline ends. The CDR3 covers 14 residues. The CDR3 protein is CASSLRIPPHEQFF. Here the CDR3 DNA reads TGTGCCAGCAGCTTAAGGATACCCCCGCACGAGCAGTTCTTC.

The J gene is TRBJ2-1, the V gene TRBV29-1, with 7 bases aligning to TRBD2. Germline CDR1 and CDR2: SQVTM and ANQGSEA. The CDR3 is 14 amino acids. Trimming removed 3 bases from V and 0 bases from J; junction bases left unmatched: 2. The CDR3 reads CSVDLADSYNEQFF. As DNA, the CDR3 is TGCAGCGTTGATCTAGCGGACTCCTACAATGAGCAGTTCTTC.

The chain carries TRBV24-1 and TRBJ2-7; 9 positions match TRBD2. Germline V gene sequence: CDR1 KGHDR, CDR2 SFDVKD. The CDR3 spans 16 residues. The J segment lost 0 bases and the V segment lost 1 base, leaving 3 bases of the junction unmatched. CDR3 DNA sequence: TGTGCCACCAGTGATTTAAGACTAGCGGTCTCCTACGAGCAGTACTTC. Protein sequence: CATSDLRLAVSYEQYF.

Only a few counts were recorded for this clonotype. The chain recombines TRBV7-2 with TRBJ2-3, with 11 bases identical to TRBD2. CDR3 size: 16 residues. In germline, CDR1 is SGHTA, CDR2 FQGNSA. Trimming cost V 6 bases and J 5 bases; bases outside gene matches: 10. DNA of the CDR3: TGTGCCAGCAGTTTTACGGGGACTAGCGGAGAAGATACGCAGTATTTT. This sequence encodes CASSFTGTSGEDTQYF.

The chain recombines TRBV3-1 with TRBJ2-2; D is possibly TRBD1 (6 bases). Germline lookup yields CDR1 LGHDT and CDR2 YNNKEL (reference sequence). This CDR3 contains 16 residues. V shed 4 bases and J shed 3 bases, with 15 bases lying between them. CDR3 sequence reads: CASSPYRVRYTGELFF. The CDR3 DNA is TGTGCCAGCAGCCCTTACAGGGTGAGATACACCGGGGAGCTGTTTTTT.

In this sample, this clonotype turned up a few times. The rearrangement uses TRBV12-3 or TRBV12-4 and TRBJ2-5; 7 bases fit TRBD2. The CDR3 is made up of 15 amino acids. The V gene end was trimmed by 3 bases and the J gene end by 5 bases; junction bases not matched to a gene: 9. This CDR3 reads CASSFLSTGRETQYF. Here the CDR3 DNA reads TGTGCCAGCAGTTTTTTGTCGACCGGGAGGGAGACCCAGTACTTC.

V is TRBV6-5 and J is TRBJ2-7; the D call may be TRBD1 or TRBD2 (5 bases each). Trimming took off 4 bases at V and 5 bases at J, with 15 bases between the two ends. CDR1 is MNHEY and CDR2 is SVGAGI in the germline V gene. The CDR3 covers 14 residues. The CDR3 DNA sequence: TGTGCCAGCAGTTCCCAGAGGGGAACAAACGAGCAGTACTTC. It specifies CASSSQRGTNEQYF.

The table lists this clonotype with a few counts. This chain joins TRBV5-1 and TRBJ2-1, with D possibly TRBD2 on 6 matching bases. The CDR3 is 14 amino acids. Germline V gives CDR1 SGHRS, CDR2 YFSETQ. Trimming pared 4 bases from V and 10 bases from J, leaving 18 bases between. Here the CDR3 reads CASSPRDSRDEQFF. CDR3 DNA sequence: TGCGCCAGCAGCCCACGGGACTCCAGGGACGAGCAGTTCTTC.

This chain joins TRBV12-5 and TRBJ1-5, with 7 bases lining up with TRBD1. V shed 8 bases and J 4 bases; nucleotides not matched to a gene: 8. CDR1 and CDR2 (germline): LGHNT, FRNRAP. The CDR3 loop spans 14 amino acids. CDR3 sequence (DNA): TGTGCTAGTCAGGGGGAAGGGGGTAATCAGCCCCAGCATTTT. It encodes CASQGEGGNQPQHF.

The chain recombines TRBV6-1 with TRBJ2-7; the D is unclear. There are 15 residues in the CDR3. Germline assignment: CDR1 MNHNS and CDR2 SASEGT. Trimming stripped 3 bases from V and 2 bases from J, with 14 bases between. The chain's CDR3 is CASSESSYSPYEQYF. In DNA, the CDR3 is TGTGCCAGCAGTGAGAGCAGTTATTCCCCCTACGAGCAGTACTTC.

The CDR3 protein is CASSIGAGGFGGAFF. The CDR3 nucleotides read TGTGCCAGTAGTATAGGGGCAGGGGGCTTCGGTGGAGCTTTCTTT. The rearrangement joins TRBV19 to TRBJ1-1; TRBD1 agrees at 8 bases. CDR1 LNHDA and CDR2 SQIVND come from the germline V gene (reference sequence). The CDR3 extends over 15 amino acids. J gave up 10 bases and V 1 base, and 11 bases lay outside the gene matches.

This rearrangement joins TRBV27 to TRBJ1-2; tentative D call: TRBD1 (5 bases). V was pared by 0 bases and J by 4 bases, with 6 bases between. This CDR3 region has 13 residues. Germline assignment: CDR1 MNHEY and CDR2 SMNVEV (reference sequence). CDR3 nucleotide sequence: TGTGCCAGCAGTTTATCGGGGGTCTATGGCTACACCTTC. This codes for CASSLSGVYGYTF.

This clonotype was observed a few times. The V call is TRBV4-1, the J call TRBJ2-7, with a weak D call TRBD2 (6 bases). The CDR3 has 18 residues. With 1 base removed from V and 2 bases from J, the gap between germline ends came to 21 bases. CDR1 is MGHRA and CDR2 is YSYEKL in the germline V gene. CDR3 residues: CASSQAPETPGVTYEQYF. The CDR3 DNA is TGCGCCAGCAGCCAAGCTCCGGAAACCCCGGGAGTTACCTACGAGCAGTACTTC.

The rearrangement uses TRBV7-9 and TRBJ2-3; TRBD2 matches at 7 bases. V shed 5 bases, J shed 0 bases, and the junction held 11 bases outside the gene matches. Germline V lookup: CDR1 SEHNR, CDR2 FQNEAQ (reference sequence). The CDR3 contains 17 residues. The CDR3 nucleotides read TGTGCCAGCAGCCCGACCCTAGCGGTTCTTAGCACAGATACGCAGTATTTT. Protein sequence: CASSPTLAVLSTDTQYF.